This T cell receptor (beta chain) stems from a study of blood T cell repertoires in COVID-19. This clone has a handful of counts. CDR3 length: 15 residues. The germline V gene has CDR1 SGHTS and CDR2 YDEGEE. With V trimmed by 4 bases and J by 1 base, 2 bases remained unmatched. The method was immunoSEQ multiplex PCR; TCRdb's version includes in-frame clones alone and lacks a portion of them. The sample includes over 55,000 clones, roughly 85% of them seen just once. Source material: peripheral blood. This receptor was identified in a man aged 45-60 years with acute or convalescent COVID-19. The chain is built from TRBV5-8 and TRBJ1-6; TRBD1 matches at 7 bases. CDR3 in amino acids: CASSLQGSYNSPLHF. The DNA for the CDR3 is TGTGCCAGCAGCCTACAGGGGTCCTATAATTCACCCCTCCACTTT.